This T cell receptor beta chain was found in a study of cytomegalovirus exposure and HLA in healthy donors. The study, taken as a whole, reports: Using the classifier, cytomegalovirus status was reportedly diagnosed with high specificity and sensitivity. Presence/absence results assume similar sequencing depth per donor, which may not hold.

Primers for the PCR totalled 60 Vbeta and 13 Jbeta. Some clones are missing from TCRdb's copy, which holds only in-frame ones; the method was immunoSEQ multiplex PCR. The data contain 150,000 to 200,000 clones, roughly 85% of them seen just once; the ten biggest clones take up approximately 2.4%. This clone was counted once. Antigen specificity is unknown. The TCR was taken from a woman in her forties or fifties in good health and CMV-seronegative. Sequences were obtained from PBMCs.

The CDR3 sequence: CASSPDSRNQPQHF. CDR3 nucleotide sequence: TGTGCCAGCTCACCTGACAGCCGCAATCAGCCCCAGCATTTT. The rearrangement links TRBV18 to TRBJ1-5, with D maybe TRBD1 (5 bases). The V gene's germline CDR1 is KGHSH and CDR2 LQKENI. The CDR3 sequence is 14 residues long. The germline V and J ends were trimmed by 3 bases and 2 bases, with 8 bases remaining between them.